The sequence of this T cell receptor beta chain was determined in a study of tumor-infiltrating lymphocytes in primary liver carcinoma. The germline gives CDR1 MNHNY, CDR2 SVGAGI (reference sequence). The CDR3 sequence is 12 residues long. The study extracted blood RNA from unsorted whole blood and also extracted germline DNA. From roughly 470 ng total RNA, TCR beta cDNA was generated with a primer in the constant region. ARM-PCR, slightly modified, supplied the TCR beta libraries through three nested multiplex PCR rounds. In the first two PCR rounds, TRBV1-TRBV30 forward primers were paired with a C-beta reverse primer, and each round lasted roughly 9 cycles. TCRdb reanalysed the multiplex PCR reads using MiXCR and keeps one entry per CDR3 protein. The data show about 310,000 distinct CDR3 sequences, roughly 60% seen once. Remarks on this clonotype: Germline is not matched at one junction end, which may reflect a read error.

The sample taken for sequencing was peripheral blood. The receptor comes from a woman in her twenties or thirties with primary liver carcinoma and hepatitis B virus infection. This sequence joins TRBV6-6 and TRBJ2-1; TRBD1 matches 7 bases. This chain's CDR3 is CASRWDSNEQIF. CDR3 sequence (DNA): TGTGCCAGTAGGTGGGACAGCAATGAGCAGATCTTC.